This TCR beta chain was profiled in a study of cytomegalovirus exposure and HLA in healthy donors. Regarding the study as a whole: The authors judged a highly shared variant cluster likely a sequencing artifact.

Details on this clone: Its target is unknown.

Amplification used 60 Vbeta primers and 13 Jbeta primers. Profiled with immunoSEQ multiplex PCR; TCRdb holds only in-frame clones, not every one. The sample holds 150,000 to 180,000 clones, about 80% seen once. This receptor was identified in a middle-aged woman in good health and CMV-seronegative. Sequencing was done on a sample of PBMCs.

CDR3 protein: CASSFLGLNTEAFF. CDR3 DNA: TGTGCCAGCAGCTTCCTGGGGCTGAACACTGAAGCTTTCTTT. This chain uses TRBV5-5 with TRBJ1-1, with a tentative D call TRBD1 (5 bases). CDR1 and CDR2 from the germline V gene are SGHKS and YYEKEE (reference sequence). The CDR3 has 14 residues. Trimming stripped 2 bases from V and 0 bases from J, with 8 bases between. Using reference TRBV5-5 and TRBJ1-1 for the parts outside the CDR3, the full variable domain is DAGVTQSPTHLIKTRGQQVTLRCSPISGHKSVSWYQQVLGQGPQFIFQYYEKEERGRGNFPDRFSARQFPNYSSELNVNALLLGDSALYLCASSFLGLNTEAFFGQGTRLTVV.